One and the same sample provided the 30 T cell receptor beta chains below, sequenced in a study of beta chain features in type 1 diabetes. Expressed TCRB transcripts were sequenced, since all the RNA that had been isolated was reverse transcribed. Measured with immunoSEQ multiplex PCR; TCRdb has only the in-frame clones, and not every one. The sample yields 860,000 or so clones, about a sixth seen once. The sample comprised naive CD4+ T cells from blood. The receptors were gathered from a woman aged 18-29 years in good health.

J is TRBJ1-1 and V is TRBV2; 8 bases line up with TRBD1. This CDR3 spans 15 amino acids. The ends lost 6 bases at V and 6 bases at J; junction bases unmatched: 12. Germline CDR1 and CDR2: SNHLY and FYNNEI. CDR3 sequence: CASRDSGQGGSEAFF. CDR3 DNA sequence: TGTGCCAGCAGGGACTCCGGACAGGGAGGATCTGAAGCTTTCTTT.

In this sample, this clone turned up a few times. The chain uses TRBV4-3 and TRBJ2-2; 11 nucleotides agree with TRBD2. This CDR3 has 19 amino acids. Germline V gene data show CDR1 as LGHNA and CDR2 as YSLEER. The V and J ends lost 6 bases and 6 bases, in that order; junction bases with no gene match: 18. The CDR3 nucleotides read TGCGCCAGCAGTCCCGTTGCTAGCGGGAGGTCGGGGTTACCCGGGGAGCTGTTTTTT. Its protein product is CASSPVASGRSGLPGELFF.

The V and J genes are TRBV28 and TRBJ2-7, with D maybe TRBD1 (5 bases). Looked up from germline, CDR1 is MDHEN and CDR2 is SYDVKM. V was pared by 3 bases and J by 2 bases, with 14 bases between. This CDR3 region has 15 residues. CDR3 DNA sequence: TGTGCCAGCAGTTTTTCCATTGACAGAGCCTACGAGCAGTACTTC. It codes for CASSFSIDRAYEQYF.

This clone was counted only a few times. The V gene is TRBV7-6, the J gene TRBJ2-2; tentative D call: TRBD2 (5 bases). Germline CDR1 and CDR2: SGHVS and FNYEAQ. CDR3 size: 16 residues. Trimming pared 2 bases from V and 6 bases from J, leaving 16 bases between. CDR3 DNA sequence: TGTGCCAGCAGCTTACTGTCCGGGATCGGTCCCGGGGAGCTGTTTTTT. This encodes CASSLLSGIGPGELFF.

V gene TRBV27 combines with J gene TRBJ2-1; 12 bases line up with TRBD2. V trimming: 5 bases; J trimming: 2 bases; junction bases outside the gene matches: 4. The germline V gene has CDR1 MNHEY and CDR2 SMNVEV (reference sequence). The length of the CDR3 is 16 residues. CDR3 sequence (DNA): TGTGCCAGCAGTGAAAGGACTAGCGGGACCTACAATGAGCAGTTCTTC. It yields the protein CASSERTSGTYNEQFF.

The CDR3 DNA reads as TGTGCCAGCAGCTACTCGACTAGCGGAGGAGATACGCAGTATTTT. It translates to CASSYSTSGGDTQYF. This chain joins TRBV7-9 and TRBJ2-3; 9 nucleotides align to TRBD2. V gave up 4 bases and J gave up 5 bases; unmatched junction bases: 7. The V gene's germline CDR1 is SEHNR and CDR2 FQNEAQ (reference sequence). The CDR3 has 15 amino acids.

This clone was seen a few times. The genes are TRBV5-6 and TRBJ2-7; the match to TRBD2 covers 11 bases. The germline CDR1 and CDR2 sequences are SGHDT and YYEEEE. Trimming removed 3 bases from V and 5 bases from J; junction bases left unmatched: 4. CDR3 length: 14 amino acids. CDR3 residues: CASSYPGLADEQYF. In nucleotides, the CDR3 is TGTGCCAGCAGCTACCCGGGACTAGCGGACGAGCAGTACTTC.

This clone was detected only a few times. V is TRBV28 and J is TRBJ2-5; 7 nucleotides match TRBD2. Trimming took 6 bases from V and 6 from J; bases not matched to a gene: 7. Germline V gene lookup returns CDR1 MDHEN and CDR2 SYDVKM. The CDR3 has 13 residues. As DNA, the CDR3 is TGTGCCAGCAGGACGGGACTACGGAAGACCCAGTACTTC. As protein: CASRTGLRKTQYF.

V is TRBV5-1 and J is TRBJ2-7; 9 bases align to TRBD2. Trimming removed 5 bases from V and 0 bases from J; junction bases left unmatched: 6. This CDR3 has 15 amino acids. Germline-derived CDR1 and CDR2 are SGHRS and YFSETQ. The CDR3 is CASRISGSGSYEQYF. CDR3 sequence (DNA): TGCGCCAGCAGGATTAGCGGGAGTGGCTCCTACGAGCAGTACTTC.

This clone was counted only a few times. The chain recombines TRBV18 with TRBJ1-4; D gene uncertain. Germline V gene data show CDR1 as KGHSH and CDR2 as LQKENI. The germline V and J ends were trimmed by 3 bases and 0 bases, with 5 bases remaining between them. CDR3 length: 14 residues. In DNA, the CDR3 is TGTGCCAGCTCACCGACCGCAACTAATGAAAAACTGTTTTTT. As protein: CASSPTATNEKLFF.

DNA of the CDR3: TGTGCCAGCAGCTCCGCCATAGGCTACACCTTC. Translated: CASSSAIGYTF. This chain connects TRBV7-9 to TRBJ1-2; no clear D gene. Germline-derived CDR1 and CDR2 are SEHNR and FQNEAQ (reference sequence). V was cut by 4 bases and J by 8 bases, with 8 bases left in between. The length of the CDR3 is 11 residues. Using reference TRBV7-9 and TRBJ1-2 for the parts outside the CDR3, the full variable domain is DTGVSQNPRHKITKRGQNVTFRCDPISEHNRLYWYRQTLGQGPEFLTYFQNEAQLEKSRLLSDRFSAERPKGSFSTLEIQRTEQGDSAMYLCASSSAIGYTFGSGTRLTVV.

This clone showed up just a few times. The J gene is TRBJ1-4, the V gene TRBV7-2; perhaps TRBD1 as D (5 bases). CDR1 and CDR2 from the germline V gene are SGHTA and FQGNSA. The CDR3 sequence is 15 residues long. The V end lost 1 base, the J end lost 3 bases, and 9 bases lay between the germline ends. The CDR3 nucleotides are TGTGCCAGCAGCTTAGTTCAGGGACCTAATGAAAAACTGTTTTTT. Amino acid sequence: CASSLVQGPNEKLFF.

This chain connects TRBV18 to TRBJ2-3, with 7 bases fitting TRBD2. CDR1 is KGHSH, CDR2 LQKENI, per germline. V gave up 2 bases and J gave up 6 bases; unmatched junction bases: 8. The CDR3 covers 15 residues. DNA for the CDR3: TGTGCCAGCTCACCAGTCGCGGGAGTAGGTGATACGCAGTATTTT. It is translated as CASSPVAGVGDTQYF.

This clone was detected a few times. The CDR3 coding sequence is TGTGCCAGCAGTGGGACTAGCGGCACCGGGGAGCTGTTTTTT. Translating gives CASSGTSGTGELFF. V gene TRBV2 combines with J gene TRBJ2-2; 10 positions agree with TRBD2. The CDR3 contains 14 residues. Germline-derived CDR1 and CDR2 are SNHLY and FYNNEI. V dropped 4 bases and J dropped 4; count of bases not matched to a gene: 0.

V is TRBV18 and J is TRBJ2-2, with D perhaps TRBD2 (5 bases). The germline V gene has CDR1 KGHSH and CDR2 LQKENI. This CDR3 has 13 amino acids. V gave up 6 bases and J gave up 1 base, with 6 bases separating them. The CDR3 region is CASSAGNTGELFF. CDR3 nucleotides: TGTGCCAGCTCGGCGGGGAACACCGGGGAGCTGTTTTTT. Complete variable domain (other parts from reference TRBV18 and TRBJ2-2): NAGVMQNPRHLVRRRGQEARLRCSPMKGHSHVYWYRQLPEEGLKFMVYLQKENIIDESGMPKERFSAEFPKEGPSILRIQQVVRGDSAAYFCASSAGNTGELFFGEGSRLTVL.

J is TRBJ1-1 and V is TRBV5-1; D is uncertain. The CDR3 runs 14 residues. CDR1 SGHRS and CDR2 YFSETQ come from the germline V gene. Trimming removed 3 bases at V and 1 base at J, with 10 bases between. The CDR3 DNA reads TGCGCCAGCAGCTCCGATTCAGGGAACACTGAAGCTTTCTTT. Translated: CASSSDSGNTEAFF.

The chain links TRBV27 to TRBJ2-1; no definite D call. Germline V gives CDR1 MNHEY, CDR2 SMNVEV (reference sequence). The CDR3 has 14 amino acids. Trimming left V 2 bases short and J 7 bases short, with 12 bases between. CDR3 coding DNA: TGTGCCAGCAGTTTACTTGCAAGGGCGAATGAGCAGTTCTTC. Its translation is CASSLLARANEQFF.

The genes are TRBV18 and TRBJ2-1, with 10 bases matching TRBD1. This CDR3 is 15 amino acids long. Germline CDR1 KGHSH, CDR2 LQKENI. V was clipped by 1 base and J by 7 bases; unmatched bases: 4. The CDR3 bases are TGTGCCAGCTCACCACGACAGGGGGCTGCGAATGAGCAGTTCTTC. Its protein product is CASSPRQGAANEQFF.

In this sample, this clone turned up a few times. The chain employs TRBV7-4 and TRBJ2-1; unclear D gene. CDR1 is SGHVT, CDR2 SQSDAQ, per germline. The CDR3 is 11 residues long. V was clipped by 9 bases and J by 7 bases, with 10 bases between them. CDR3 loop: CARDSWNEQFF. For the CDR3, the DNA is TGTGCCAGGGATAGTTGGAATGAGCAGTTCTTC.

CDR3 nucleotides: TGTGCCAGTTCTACCCCGGGACAGCCACAAGAGACCCAGTACTTC. Amino acid sequence: CASSTPGQPQETQYF. The rearrangement uses TRBV21-1 and TRBJ2-5; the DNA was not compared with TRBD1, the D call given in the table. TRBV21-1 is listed as a pseudogene. The CDR3 covers 15 residues.

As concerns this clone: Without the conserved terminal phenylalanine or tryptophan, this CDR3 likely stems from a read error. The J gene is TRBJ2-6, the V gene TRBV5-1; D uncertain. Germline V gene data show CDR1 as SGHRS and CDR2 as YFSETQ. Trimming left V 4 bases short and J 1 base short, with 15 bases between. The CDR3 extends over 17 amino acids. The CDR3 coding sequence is TGCGCCAGCAGCCCGTATCGTCCCTCTTCTGGGGCCAACGTCCTGACTGTC. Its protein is CASSPYRPSSGANVLTV.

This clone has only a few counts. CDR3 region: CASRTGRALRETQYF. CDR3 DNA: TGTGCCAGCAGGACTGGGAGGGCCCTTAGAGAGACCCAGTACTTC. The chain has TRBV28 and TRBJ2-5, with 7 bases fitting TRBD2. Germline CDR1 reads MDHEN; CDR2 reads SYDVKM. V shed 6 bases, J shed 4 bases, and the junction held 11 bases outside the gene matches. The CDR3 consists of 15 residues. Drawing the rest from reference TRBV28 and TRBJ2-5, the complete variable domain is DVKVTQSSRYLVKRTGEKVFLECVQDMDHENMFWYRQDPGLGLRLIYFSYDVKMKEKGDIPEGYSVSREKKERFSLILESASTNQTSMYLCASRTGRALRETQYFGPGTRLLVL.

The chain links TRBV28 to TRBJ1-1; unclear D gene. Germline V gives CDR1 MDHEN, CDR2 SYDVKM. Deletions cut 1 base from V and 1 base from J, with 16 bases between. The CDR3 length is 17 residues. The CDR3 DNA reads TGTGCCAGCAGTTTATTAGGGTGGGCAGATACGAACACTGAAGCTTTCTTT. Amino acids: CASSLLGWADTNTEAFF.

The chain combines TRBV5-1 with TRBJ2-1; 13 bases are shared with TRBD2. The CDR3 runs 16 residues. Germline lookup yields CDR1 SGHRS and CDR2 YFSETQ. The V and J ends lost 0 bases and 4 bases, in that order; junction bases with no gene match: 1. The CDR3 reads CASSLGTSGGYNEQFF. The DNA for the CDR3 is TGCGCCAGCAGCTTGGGGACTAGCGGGGGTTACAATGAGCAGTTCTTC.

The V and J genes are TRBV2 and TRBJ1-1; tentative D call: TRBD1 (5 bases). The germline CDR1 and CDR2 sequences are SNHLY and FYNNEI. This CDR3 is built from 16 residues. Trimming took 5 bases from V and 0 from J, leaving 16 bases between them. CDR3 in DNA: TGTGCCAGCAGTCGTCTAGGGGAGAGCCTGAACACTGAAGCTTTCTTT. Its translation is CASSRLGESLNTEAFF.

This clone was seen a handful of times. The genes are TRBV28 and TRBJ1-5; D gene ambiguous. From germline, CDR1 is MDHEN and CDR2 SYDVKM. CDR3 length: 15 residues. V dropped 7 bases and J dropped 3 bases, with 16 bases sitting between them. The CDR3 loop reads CASKTPSSLNQPQHF. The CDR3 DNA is TGTGCCAGCAAAACACCGTCATCCCTCAATCAGCCCCAGCATTTT.

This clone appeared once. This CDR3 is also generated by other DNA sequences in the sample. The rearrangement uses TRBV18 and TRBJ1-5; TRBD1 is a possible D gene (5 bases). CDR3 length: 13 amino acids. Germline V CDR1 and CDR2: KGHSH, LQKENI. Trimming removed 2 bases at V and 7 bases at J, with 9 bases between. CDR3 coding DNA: TGTGCCAGCTCACCAGGGCGGGACCAGCCCCAGCATTTT. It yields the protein CASSPGRDQPQHF. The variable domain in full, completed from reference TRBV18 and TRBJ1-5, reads NAGVMQNPRHLVRRRGQEARLRCSPMKGHSHVYWYRQLPEEGLKFMVYLQKENIIDESGMPKERFSAEFPKEGPSILRIQQVVRGDSAAYFCASSPGRDQPQHFGDGTRLSIL.

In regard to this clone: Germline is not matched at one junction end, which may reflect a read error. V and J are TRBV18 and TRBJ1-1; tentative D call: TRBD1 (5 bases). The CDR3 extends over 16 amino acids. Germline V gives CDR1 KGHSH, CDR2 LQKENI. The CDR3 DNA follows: TGTGCCAGCTCCCCACTTCCCCTGGGGGGGGAGACTGAAGCTTTCTTT. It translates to CASSPLPLGGETEAFF.

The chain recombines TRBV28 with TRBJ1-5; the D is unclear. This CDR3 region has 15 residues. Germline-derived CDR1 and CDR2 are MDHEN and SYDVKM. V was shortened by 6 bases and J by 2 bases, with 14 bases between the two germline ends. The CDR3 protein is CASSWPFSGNQPQHF. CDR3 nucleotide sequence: TGTGCCAGCAGCTGGCCTTTTTCGGGCAATCAGCCCCAGCATTTT.

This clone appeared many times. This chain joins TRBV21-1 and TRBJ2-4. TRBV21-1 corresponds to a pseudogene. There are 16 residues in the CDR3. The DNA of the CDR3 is TGTGCCAGCAGCAAAAGCGAGGGACGAGCCAAAAACATTCAGTACTTC. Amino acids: CASSKSEGRAKNIQYF.